Described below is a single T cell receptor beta chain sequence and its context. The data originate from a study of cytomegalovirus exposure and HLA in healthy donors. A multiplex PCR was run with 60 Vbeta primers and 13 Jbeta primers. Measured with immunoSEQ multiplex PCR; TCRdb has only the in-frame clones, and not every one. The sample consists of 140,000 or so clones, roughly 74% of them appearing once. The V segment lost 5 bases and the J segment 0 bases; nucleotides outside the gene matches: 10. The CDR3 is made up of 17 amino acids. Germline V gene sequence: CDR1 MDHEN, CDR2 SYDVKM. Sequenced material: PBMCs. The chain links TRBV28 to TRBJ2-1, with TRBD2 identical over 7 bases. The receptor was derived from a woman between 18 and 29 years old in good health and CMV-seropositive. The CDR3 DNA follows: TGTGCCAGCAGTCCCCACAGCGGGGTTAGCTCCTACAATGAGCAGTTCTTC. Translation gives CASSPHSGVSSYNEQFF.